This T cell receptor beta chain was profiled in a study of shared clonotypes between healthy human individuals. Subsets obtained from CD4+ cells comprised CD45RA+ naive and CD45RA-negative memory cells. Assay: immunoSEQ multiplex PCR; the TCRdb copy retains only in-frame clones and omits some. The sample has over a million clones; about 80% are singletons. The CDR3 sequence is 11 residues long. Trimming took 7 bases from V and 7 from J, leaving 10 bases between them. Germline loops: CDR1 PRHDT, CDR2 FYEKMQ (reference sequence). Remarks on this clone: The antigen is unknown.

Study-level findings and limits: A generally larger estimated richness was seen in naive subsets than in memory subsets.

The chain has TRBV13 and TRBJ1-1; weak D call: TRBD1 (5 bases). Sequencing was carried out using memory CD4+ T cells from PBMCs. As to subset: CD45RA-negative fraction. This receptor was taken from a young man in good health. Some clones in this sample may be carry-over from other donors' samples. CDR3 sequence: CASIARGEAFF. The CDR3 DNA sequence: TGTGCCAGCATCGCAAGGGGTGAAGCTTTCTTT. The full variable domain, in which reference TRBV13 and TRBJ1-1 provide the parts outside the CDR3, is AAGVIQSPRHLIKEKRETATLKCYPIPRHDTVYWYQQGPGQDPQFLISFYEKMQSDKGSIPDRFSAQQFSDYHSELNMSSLELGDSALYFCASIARGEAFFGQGTRLTVV.